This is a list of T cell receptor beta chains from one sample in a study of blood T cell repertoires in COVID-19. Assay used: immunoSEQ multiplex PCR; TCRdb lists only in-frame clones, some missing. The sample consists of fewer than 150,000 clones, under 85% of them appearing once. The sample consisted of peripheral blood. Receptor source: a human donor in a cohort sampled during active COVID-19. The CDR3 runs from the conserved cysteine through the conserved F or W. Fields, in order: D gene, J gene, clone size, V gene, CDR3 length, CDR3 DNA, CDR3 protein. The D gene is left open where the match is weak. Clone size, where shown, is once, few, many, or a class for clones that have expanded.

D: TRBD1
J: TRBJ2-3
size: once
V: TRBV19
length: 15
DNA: TGTGCCAGCTCACTCCGGGACAGGGTTTTTGATACGCAGTATTTT
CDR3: CASSLRDRVFDTQYF

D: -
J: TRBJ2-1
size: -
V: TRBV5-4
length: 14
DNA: TGTGCCAGCAGCTTGGTACTAGCAAACAATGAGCAGTTCTTC
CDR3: CASSLVLANNEQFF

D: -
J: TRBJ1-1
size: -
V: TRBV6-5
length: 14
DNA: TGTGCCAGCTTACCAGGGACAAGGAACACTGAAGCTTTCTTT
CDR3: CASLPGTRNTEAFF

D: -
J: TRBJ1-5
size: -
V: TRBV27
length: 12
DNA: TGTGCGATCTTTCATGGCCCCCAGCCCCAGCATTTT
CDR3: CAIFHGPQPQHF

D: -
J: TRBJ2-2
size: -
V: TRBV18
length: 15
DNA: TGTGCCAGCTCACCGGTTCCCAGGGGAGACGGGGAGCTGTTTTTT
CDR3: CASSPVPRGDGELFF

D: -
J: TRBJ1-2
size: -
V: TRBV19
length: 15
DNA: TGTGCCAGTAGTATACCTGGGGGCGTTAACTATGGCTACACCTTC
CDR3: CASSIPGGVNYGYTF

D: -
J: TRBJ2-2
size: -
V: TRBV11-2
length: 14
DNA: -
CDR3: CASRPSGAPGSCFF

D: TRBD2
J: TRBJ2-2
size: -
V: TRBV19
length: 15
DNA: TGTGCCAGTACCCAGACTAGCGGGTACACCGGGGAGCTGTTTTTT
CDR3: CASTQTSGYTGELFF

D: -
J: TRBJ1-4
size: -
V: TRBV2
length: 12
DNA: TGTGCCAGCAGGGAGGGTAATGAAAAACTGTTTTTT
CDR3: CASREGNEKLFF

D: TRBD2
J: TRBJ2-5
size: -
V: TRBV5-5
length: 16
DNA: TGTGCCAGCAGCCTCGAAGCGGGGGGGTACCAAGAGACCCAGTACTTC
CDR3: CASSLEAGGYQETQYF

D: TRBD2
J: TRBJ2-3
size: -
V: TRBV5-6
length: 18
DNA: TGTGCCAGCAGCTTGGCCGAGACTAGCGGGGTTAGCACAGATACGCAGTATTTT
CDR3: CASSLAETSGVSTDTQYF

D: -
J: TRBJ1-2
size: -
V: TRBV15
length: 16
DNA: TGTGCCACCAGCAGAGTAGGTAGACCGCTAGGAGATGGCTACACCTTC
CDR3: CATSRVGRPLGDGYTF

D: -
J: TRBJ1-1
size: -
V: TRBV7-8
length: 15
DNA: TGTGCCAGCAGTACTTACCTCACAGAGAACACTGAAGCTTTCTTT
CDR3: CASSTYLTENTEAFF

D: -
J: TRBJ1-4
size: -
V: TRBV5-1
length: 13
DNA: TGCGCCAGCAACACGGACTATAATGAAAAACTGTTTTTT
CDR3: CASNTDYNEKLFF

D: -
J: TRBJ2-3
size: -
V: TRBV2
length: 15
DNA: TGTGCCAGCAGTGAACACACATCTAGCACAGATACGCAGTATTTT
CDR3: CASSEHTSSTDTQYF

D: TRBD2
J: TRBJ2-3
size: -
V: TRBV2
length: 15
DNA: TGTGCCAGCAGGGTCCCGACTAGCGGGGGGGATACGCAGTATTTT
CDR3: CASRVPTSGGDTQYF

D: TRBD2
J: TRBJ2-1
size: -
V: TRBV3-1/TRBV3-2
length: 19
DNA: TGTGCCAGCAGCCAAGGACTAGCGGGGGGGCTAACTTCGGGCAATGAGCAGTTCTTC
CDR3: CASSQGLAGGLTSGNEQFF

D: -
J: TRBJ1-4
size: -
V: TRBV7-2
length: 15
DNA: TGTGCCAGCAGCGCCCAAACAGGGCCTAATGAAAAACTGTTTTTT
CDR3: CASSAQTGPNEKLFF

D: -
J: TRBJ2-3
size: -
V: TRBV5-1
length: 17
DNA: TGCGCCAGCAGCTTGGGTCCGCGAGGAGAAAGCACAGATACGCAGTATTTT
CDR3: CASSLGPRGESTDTQYF

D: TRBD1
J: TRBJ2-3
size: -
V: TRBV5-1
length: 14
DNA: TGCGCCAGCAGAAGGGACAGGGAAGAGTATACGCAGTATTTT
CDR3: CASRRDREEYTQYF

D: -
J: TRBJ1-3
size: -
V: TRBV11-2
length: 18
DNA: TGTGCCAGCAGCTTAAAGTCCTGGGCAGGAAGCTCTGGAAACACCATATATTTT
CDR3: CASSLKSWAGSSGNTIYF

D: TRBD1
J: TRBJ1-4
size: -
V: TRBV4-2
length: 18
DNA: TGTGCCAGCAGCTTCCCCGCGTGGGGGGGACAGGGGAATGAAAAACTGTTTTTT
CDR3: CASSFPAWGGQGNEKLFF

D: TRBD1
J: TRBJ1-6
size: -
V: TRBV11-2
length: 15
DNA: TGTGCCAGCAGCTCCCGACAGGGTTCCAGTTCACCCCTCCACTTT
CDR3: CASSSRQGSSSPLHF

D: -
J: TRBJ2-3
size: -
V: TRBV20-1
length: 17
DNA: TGCAGTGCTAGTAACCCTTTCGGGGGATCTAGCACAGATACGCAGTATTTT
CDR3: CSASNPFGGSSTDTQYF

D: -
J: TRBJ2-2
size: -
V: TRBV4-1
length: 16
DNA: TGCGCCAGCAGCCAGGCAGGGGTCCCCTTGACCGGGGAGCTGTTTTTT
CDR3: CASSQAGVPLTGELFF

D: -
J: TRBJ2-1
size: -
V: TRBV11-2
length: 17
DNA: TGTGCCAGCAGCTTAGAGGGGGGGCGGTCAACTGGCAATGAGCAGTTCTTC
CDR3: CASSLEGGRSTGNEQFF

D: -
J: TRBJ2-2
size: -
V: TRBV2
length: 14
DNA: TGTGCCAGCAAGCAGGGAAGGACGACCGGGGAGCTGTTTTTT
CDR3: CASKQGRTTGELFF

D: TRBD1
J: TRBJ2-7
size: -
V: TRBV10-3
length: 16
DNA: TGTGCCATCAGTGAGTTAGGGACAGGGAACGCCTACGAGCAGTACTTC
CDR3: CAISELGTGNAYEQYF

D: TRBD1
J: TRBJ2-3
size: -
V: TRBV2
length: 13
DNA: TGTGCGGGGAGGACAGGGAGCACAGATACGCAGTATTTT
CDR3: CAGRTGSTDTQYF

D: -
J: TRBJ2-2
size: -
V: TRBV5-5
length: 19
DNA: TGTGCCAGCAGCTTGGAAGGTGTAGAACGGGGGGCAAACACCGGGGAGCTGTTTTTT
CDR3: CASSLEGVERGANTGELFF

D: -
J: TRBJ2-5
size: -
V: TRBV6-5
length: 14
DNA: TGTGCCAGCTCCCCCGGGGGACTGGGAGAGACCCAGTACTTC
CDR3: CASSPGGLGETQYF

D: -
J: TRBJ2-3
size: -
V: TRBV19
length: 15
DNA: TGTGCCAGTAGTATGAGCCCCGTAACCCAAGATACGCAGTATTTT
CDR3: CASSMSPVTQDTQYF

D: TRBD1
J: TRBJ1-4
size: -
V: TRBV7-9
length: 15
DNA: TGTGCCAGCGGAAGGGGGGACAGGGGAGAGGAAAAACTGTTTTTT
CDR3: CASGRGDRGEEKLFF